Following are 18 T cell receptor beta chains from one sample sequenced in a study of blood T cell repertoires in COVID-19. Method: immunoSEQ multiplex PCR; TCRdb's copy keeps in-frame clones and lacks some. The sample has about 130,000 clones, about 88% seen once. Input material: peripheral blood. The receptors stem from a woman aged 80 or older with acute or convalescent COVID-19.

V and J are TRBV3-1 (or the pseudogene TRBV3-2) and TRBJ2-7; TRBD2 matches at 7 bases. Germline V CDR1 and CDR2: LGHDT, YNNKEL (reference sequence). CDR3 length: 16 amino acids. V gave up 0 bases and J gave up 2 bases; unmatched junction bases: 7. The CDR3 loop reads CASSQERLAATYEQYF. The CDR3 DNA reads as TGTGCCAGCAGCCAAGAACGGCTAGCGGCCACCTACGAGCAGTACTTC.

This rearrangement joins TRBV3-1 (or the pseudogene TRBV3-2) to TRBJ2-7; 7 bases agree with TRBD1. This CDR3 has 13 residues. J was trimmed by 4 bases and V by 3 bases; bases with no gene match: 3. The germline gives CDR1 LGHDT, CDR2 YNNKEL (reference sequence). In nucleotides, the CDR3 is TGTGCCAGCAGCCAGAGGACAGGATACGAGCAGTACTTC. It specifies CASSQRTGYEQYF.

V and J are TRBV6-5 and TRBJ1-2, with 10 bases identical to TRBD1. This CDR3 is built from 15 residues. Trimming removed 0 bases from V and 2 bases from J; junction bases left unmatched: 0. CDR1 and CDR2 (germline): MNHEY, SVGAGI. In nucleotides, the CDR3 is TGTGCCAGCAGTTACTCGACAGGGGGCAACTATGGCTACACCTTC. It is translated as CASSYSTGGNYGYTF.

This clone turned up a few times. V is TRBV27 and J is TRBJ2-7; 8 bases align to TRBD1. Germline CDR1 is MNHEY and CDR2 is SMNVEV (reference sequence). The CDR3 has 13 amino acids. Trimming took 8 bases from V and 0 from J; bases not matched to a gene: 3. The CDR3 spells CASGTGLSYEQYF. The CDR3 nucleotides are TGTGCCAGCGGGACAGGTCTCTCCTACGAGCAGTACTTC.

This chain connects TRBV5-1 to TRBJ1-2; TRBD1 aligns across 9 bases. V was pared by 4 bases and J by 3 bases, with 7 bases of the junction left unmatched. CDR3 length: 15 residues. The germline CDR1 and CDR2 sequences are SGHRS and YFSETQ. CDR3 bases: TGCGCCAGCAGCACCGGACAGGGGAAGTACTATGGCTACACCTTC. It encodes CASSTGQGKYYGYTF.

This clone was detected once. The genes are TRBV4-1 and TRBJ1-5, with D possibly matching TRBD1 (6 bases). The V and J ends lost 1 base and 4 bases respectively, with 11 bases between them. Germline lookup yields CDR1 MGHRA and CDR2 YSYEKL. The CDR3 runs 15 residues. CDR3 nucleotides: TGCGCCAGCAGCCAAGGACCGACAGGAAATCAGCCCCAGCATTTT. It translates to CASSQGPTGNQPQHF.

The CDR3 nucleotides read TGTGCCAGCACTGGACAGAACAATCAGCCCCAGCATTTT. Its translation is CASTGQNNQPQHF. The chain has TRBV6-5 and TRBJ1-5, with D perhaps TRBD1 (6 bases). The CDR3 totals 13 residues. Germline CDR1 reads MNHEY; CDR2 reads SVGAGI. V lost 7 bases and J 3 bases, leaving 10 bases between the germline ends.

In DNA, the CDR3 is TGTGCCAGCAGGGGGTGGCGGGAGAGTACCCGGGAGCTGTTTTTT. It translates to CASRGWRESTRELFF. The chain recombines TRBV6-5 with TRBJ2-2; 7 nucleotides match TRBD2. Germline V lookup: CDR1 MNHEY, CDR2 SVGAGI. Losses at the gene ends were 6 bases for V and 9 bases for J; bases not matched to a gene: 13. The CDR3 sequence is 15 residues long.

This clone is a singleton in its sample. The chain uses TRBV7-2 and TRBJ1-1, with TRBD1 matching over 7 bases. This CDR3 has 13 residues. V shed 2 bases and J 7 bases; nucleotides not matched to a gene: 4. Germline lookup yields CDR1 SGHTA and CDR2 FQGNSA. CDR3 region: CASSLIRTGEAFF. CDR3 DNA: TGTGCCAGCAGCTTAATCCGGACAGGTGAAGCTTTCTTT.

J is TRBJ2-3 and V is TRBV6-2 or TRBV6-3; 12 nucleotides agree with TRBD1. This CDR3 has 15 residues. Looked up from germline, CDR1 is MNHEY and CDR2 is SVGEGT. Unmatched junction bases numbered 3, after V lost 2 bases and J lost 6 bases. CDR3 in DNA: TGTGCCAGCAGTTACCGGGACAGGGGGCCTGATACGCAGTATTTT. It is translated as CASSYRDRGPDTQYF.

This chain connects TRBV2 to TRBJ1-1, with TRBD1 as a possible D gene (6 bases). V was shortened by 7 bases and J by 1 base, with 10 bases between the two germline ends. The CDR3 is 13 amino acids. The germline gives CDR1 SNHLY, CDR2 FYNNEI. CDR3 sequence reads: CASTGEGNTEAFF. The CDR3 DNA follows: TGTGCCAGCACAGGGGAGGGGAACACTGAAGCTTTCTTT.

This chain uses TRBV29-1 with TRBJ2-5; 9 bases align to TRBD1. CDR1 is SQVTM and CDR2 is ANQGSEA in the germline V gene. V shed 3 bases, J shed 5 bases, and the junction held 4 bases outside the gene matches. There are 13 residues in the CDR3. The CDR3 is CSVDTGGGETQYF. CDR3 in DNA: TGCAGCGTTGATACAGGGGGCGGGGAGACCCAGTACTTC.

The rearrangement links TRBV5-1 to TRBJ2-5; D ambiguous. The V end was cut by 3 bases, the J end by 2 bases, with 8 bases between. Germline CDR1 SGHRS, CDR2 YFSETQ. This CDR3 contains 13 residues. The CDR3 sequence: CASSSGVQETQYF. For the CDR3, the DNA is TGCGCCAGCAGCTCCGGAGTGCAAGAGACCCAGTACTTC.

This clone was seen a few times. CDR3 nucleotides: TGTGCCAGCAGCTTAACTGCGGGGGGAGCCTACGAGCAGTACTTC. It encodes CASSLTAGGAYEQYF. The genes are TRBV11-1 and TRBJ2-7; TRBD2 agrees at 8 bases. This CDR3 region has 15 residues. V lost 2 bases, J lost 2 bases, and 5 bases stayed unmatched. The germline V gene has CDR1 SGHAT and CDR2 FQDESV (reference sequence).

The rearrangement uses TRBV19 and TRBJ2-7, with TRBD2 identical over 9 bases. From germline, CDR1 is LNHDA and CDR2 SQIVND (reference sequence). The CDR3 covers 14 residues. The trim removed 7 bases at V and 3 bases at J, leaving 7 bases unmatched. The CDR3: CASTTTSGYYEQYF. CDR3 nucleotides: TGTGCCAGTACCACGACTAGCGGATACTACGAGCAGTACTTC.

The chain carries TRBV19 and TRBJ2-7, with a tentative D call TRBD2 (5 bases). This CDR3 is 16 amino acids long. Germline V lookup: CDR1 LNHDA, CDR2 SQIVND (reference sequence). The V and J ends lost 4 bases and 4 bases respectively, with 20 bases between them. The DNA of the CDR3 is TGTGCCAGTAGTACATCGGACTGGAGGACGCCTTACGAGCAGTACTTC. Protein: CASSTSDWRTPYEQYF.

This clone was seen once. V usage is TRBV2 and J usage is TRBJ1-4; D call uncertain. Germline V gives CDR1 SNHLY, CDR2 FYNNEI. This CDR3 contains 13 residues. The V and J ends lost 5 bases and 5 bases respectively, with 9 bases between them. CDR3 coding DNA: TGTGCCAGCAGTCAGAACGGGAATGAAAAACTGTTTTTT. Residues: CASSQNGNEKLFF.

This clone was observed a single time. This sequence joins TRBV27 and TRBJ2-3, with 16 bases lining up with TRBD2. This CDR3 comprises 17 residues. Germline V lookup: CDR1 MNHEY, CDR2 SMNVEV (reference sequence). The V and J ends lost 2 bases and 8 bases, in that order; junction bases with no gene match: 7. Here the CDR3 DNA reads TGTGCCAGCAGTTTAGTAGGGACTAGCGGGAGGGCCGTTACGCAGTATTTT. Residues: CASSLVGTSGRAVTQYF.